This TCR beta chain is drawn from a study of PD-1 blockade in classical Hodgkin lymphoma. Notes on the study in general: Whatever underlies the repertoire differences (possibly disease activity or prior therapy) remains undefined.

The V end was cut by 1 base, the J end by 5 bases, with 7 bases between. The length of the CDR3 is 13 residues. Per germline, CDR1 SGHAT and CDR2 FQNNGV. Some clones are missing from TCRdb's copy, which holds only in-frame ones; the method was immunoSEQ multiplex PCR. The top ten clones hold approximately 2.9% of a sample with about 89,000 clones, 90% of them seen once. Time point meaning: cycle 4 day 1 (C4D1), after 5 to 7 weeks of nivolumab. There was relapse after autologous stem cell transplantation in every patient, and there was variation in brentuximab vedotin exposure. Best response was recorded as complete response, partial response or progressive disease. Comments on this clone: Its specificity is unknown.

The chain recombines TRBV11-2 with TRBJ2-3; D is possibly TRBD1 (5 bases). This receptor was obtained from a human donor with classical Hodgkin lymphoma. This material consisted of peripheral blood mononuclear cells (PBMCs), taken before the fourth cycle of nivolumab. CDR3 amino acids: CASSLAGQDTQYF. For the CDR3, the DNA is TGTGCCAGCAGCTTAGCAGGGCAAGATACGCAGTATTTT. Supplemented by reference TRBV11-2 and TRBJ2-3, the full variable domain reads EAGVAQSPRYKIIEKRQSVAFWCNPISGHATLYWYQQILGQGPKLLIQFQNNGVVDDSQLPKDRFSAERLKGVDSTLKIQPAKLEDSAVYLCASSLAGQDTQYFGPGTRLTVL.